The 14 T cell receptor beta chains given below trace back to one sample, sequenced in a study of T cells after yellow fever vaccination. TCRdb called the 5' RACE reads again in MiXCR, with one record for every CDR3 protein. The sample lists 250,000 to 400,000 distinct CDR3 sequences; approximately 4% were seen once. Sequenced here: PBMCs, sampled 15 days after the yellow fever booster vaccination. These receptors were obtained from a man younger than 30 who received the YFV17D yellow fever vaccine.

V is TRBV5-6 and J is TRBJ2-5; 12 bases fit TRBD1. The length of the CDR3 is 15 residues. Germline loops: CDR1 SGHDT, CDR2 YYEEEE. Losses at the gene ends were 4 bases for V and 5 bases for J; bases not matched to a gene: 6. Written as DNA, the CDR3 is TGTGCCAGCAGCGGGGGACAGGGGGCGCGGGAGACCCAGTACTTC. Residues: CASSGGQGARETQYF. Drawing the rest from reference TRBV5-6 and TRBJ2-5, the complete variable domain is DAGVTQSPTHLIKTRGQQVTLRCSPKSGHDTVSWYQQALGQGPQFIFQYYEEEERQRGNFPDRFSGHQFPNYSSELNVNALLLGDSALYLCASSGGQGARETQYFGPGTRLLVL.

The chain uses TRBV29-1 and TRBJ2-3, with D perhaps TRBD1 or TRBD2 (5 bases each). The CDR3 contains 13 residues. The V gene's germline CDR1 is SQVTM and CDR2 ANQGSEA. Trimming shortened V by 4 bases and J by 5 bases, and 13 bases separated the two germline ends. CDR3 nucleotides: TGCAGCGTTGTGTTTCGGGGCCAAGATACGCAGTATTTT. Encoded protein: CSVVFRGQDTQYF.

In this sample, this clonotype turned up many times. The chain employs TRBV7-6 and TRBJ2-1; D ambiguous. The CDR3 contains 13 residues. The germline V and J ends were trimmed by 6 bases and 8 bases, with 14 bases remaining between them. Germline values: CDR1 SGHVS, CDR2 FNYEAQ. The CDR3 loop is CASSSQTLDEQFF. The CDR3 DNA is TGTGCCAGCAGTTCTCAAACCCTGGATGAGCAGTTCTTC.

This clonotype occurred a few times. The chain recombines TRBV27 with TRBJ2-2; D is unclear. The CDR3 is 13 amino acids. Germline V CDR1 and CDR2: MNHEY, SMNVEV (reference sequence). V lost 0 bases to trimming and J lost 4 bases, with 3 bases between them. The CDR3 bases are TGTGCCAGCAGTTTATCGTTCACCGGGGAGCTGTTTTTT. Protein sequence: CASSLSFTGELFF.

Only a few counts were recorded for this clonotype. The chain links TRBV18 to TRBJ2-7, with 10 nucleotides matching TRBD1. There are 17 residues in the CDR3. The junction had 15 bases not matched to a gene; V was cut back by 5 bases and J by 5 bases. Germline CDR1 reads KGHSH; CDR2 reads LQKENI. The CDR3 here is CASSSGQGMSLANEQYF. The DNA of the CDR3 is TGTGCCAGCTCATCGGGACAGGGGATGTCCCTAGCTAACGAGCAGTACTTC.

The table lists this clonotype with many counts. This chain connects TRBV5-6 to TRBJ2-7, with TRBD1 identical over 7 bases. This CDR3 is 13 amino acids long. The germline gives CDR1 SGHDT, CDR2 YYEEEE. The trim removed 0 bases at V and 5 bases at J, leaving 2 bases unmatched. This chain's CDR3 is CASSLGQGHEQYF. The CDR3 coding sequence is TGTGCCAGCAGCTTGGGACAGGGCCACGAGCAGTACTTC.

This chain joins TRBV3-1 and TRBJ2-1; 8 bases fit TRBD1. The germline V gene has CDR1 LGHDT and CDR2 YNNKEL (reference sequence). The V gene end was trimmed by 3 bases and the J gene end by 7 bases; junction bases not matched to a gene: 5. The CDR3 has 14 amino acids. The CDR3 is CASSHRTGLNEQFF. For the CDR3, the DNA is TGTGCCAGCAGCCACAGGACAGGGTTGAATGAGCAGTTCTTC.

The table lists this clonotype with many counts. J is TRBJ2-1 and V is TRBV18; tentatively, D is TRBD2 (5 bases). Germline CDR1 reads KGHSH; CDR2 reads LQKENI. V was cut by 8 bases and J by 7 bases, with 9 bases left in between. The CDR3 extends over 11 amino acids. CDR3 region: CASKRMNEQFF. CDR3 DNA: TGTGCCAGCAAGCGGATGAATGAGCAGTTCTTC.

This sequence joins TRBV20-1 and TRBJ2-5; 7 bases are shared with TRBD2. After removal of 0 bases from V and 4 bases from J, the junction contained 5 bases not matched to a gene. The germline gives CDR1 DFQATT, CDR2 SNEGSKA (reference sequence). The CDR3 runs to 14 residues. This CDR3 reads CSARDGGGGETQYF. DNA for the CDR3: TGCAGTGCTAGAGATGGCGGGGGAGGAGAGACCCAGTACTTC.

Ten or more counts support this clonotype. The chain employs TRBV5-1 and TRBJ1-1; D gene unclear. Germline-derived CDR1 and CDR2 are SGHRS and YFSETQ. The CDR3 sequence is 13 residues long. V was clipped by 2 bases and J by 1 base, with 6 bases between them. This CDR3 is CASSFMANTEAFF. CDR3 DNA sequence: TGCGCCAGCAGCTTCATGGCGAACACTGAAGCTTTCTTT.

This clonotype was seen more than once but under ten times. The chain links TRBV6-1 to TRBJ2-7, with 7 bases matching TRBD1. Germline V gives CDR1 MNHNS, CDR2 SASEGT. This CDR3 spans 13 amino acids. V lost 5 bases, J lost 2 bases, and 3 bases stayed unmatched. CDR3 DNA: TGTGCCAGCAGTATACAGGGGACCTACGAGCAGTACGTC. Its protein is CASSIQGTYEQYV.

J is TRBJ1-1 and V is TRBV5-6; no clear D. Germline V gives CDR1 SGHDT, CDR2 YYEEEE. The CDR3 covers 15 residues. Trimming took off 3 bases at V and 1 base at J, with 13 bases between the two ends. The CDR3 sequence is CASSSIRKGNTEAFF. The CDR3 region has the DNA TGTGCCAGCAGCTCAATTAGGAAAGGGAACACTGAAGCTTTCTTT.

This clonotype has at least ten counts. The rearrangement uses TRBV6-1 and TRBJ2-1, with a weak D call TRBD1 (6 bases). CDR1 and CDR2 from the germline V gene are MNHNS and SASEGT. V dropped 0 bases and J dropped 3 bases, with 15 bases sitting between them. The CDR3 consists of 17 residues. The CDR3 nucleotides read TGTGCCAGCAGTGAAGCGTATGGGCAGGGGCTCTACAATGAGCAGTTCTTC. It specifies CASSEAYGQGLYNEQFF.

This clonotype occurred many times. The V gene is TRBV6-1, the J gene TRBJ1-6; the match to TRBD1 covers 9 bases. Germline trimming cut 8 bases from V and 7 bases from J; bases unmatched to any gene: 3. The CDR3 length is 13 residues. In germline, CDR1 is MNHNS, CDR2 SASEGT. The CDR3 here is CASQTGGNSPLHF. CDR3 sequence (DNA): TGTGCCAGCCAGACAGGGGGGAATTCACCCCTCCACTTT.